The 22 T cell receptor beta chains reported below all come from one sample, sequenced in a study of tumor-infiltrating lymphocytes in primary liver carcinoma. Between about 19 and 34 mg of unsorted bulk tissue served as the source from which RNA and DNA were co-extracted. Researchers generated TCR beta cDNA from about 530 ng of total RNA, relying on a constant-region primer. Construction of TCR beta libraries relied on three successive nested multiplex PCR rounds employing slightly modified ARM-PCR. The first two PCR rounds used TRBV1-TRBV30 forward primers with a C-beta reverse primer, roughly 10 cycles each. TCRdb redid the calling of the multiplex PCR reads with MiXCR, one entry per CDR3 protein. The sample holds 60,000 to 90,000 distinct CDR3 sequences, 55% to 75% seen once. Specimen: liver tumor tissue from sampling region 4. As for subset: tumor region T4, right-lateral pole. All receptors come from a middle-aged man with primary liver carcinoma and hepatitis B virus infection.

As to this clonotype: One end of the junction fails to match germline, which may point to a read error. The genes are TRBV28 and TRBJ1-2, with D possibly being TRBD1 (5 bases). The CDR3 totals 16 residues. Germline CDR1 and CDR2: MDHEN and SYDVKM. This CDR3 reads CAISSPAEGRCYGYTF. In nucleotides, the CDR3 is TGTGCCATCAGTTCTCCCGCGGAGGGGCGATGCTATGGCTACACCTTC.

This clonotype qualifies as medium-sized. This sequence joins TRBV11-2 and TRBJ2-2; D remains ambiguous. The CDR3 spans 16 residues. The germline V gene encodes CDR1 SGHAT and CDR2 FQNNGV. V was pared by 4 bases and J by 0 bases, with 12 bases between. CDR3 DNA sequence: TGTGCCAGCAGCTCTAGGGTGGTAACGAACACCGGGGAGCTGTTTTTT. Protein: CASSSRVVTNTGELFF.

The chain couples TRBV5-1 to TRBJ2-1, with 7 positions matching TRBD1. The CDR3 loop spans 17 amino acids. Germline assignment: CDR1 SGHRS and CDR2 YFSETQ. V lost 0 bases to trimming and J lost 7 bases; unmatched junction nucleotides: 13. The CDR3 DNA follows: TGCGCCAGCAGCTTGGATGGTGCAATAGGGGGCAGGAATGAGCAGTTCTTC. Its protein is CASSLDGAIGGRNEQFF. The variable domain in full, with the rest retrieved from reference TRBV5-1 and TRBJ2-1, is KAGVTQTPRYLIKTRGQQVTLSCSPISGHRSVSWYQQTPGQGLQFLFEYFSETQRNKGNFPGRFSGRQFSNSRSEMNVSTLELGDSALYLCASSLDGAIGGRNEQFFGPGTRLTVL.

Remarks on this clonotype: A read error may produce the germline difference seen at one junction end. This rearrangement joins TRBV10-1 to TRBJ1-1; D remains ambiguous. This CDR3 is 13 amino acids long. Germline lookup yields CDR1 WNHNN and CDR2 SYGVQD (reference sequence). CDR3 in DNA: TGCGTCAGCAGTCTGATAGAGAACACTGAAGCTTTCTTT. Translating gives CVSSLIENTEAFF.

This clonotype was seen repeatedly, ten times or more. The J gene is TRBJ1-4, the V gene TRBV5-6, with 7 nucleotides matching TRBD1. The trim removed 1 base at V and 7 bases at J, leaving 4 bases unmatched. Looked up from germline, CDR1 is SGHDT and CDR2 is YYEEEE. This CDR3 is built from 14 residues. The CDR3 DNA is TGTGCCAGCAGCTTGAGGAGGGGGCCTGAAAAACTGTTTTTT. Encoded protein: CASSLRRGPEKLFF.

A note on this clonotype: Mismatch with germline at one junction end may stem from a read error. The gene calls are TRBV11-2 and TRBJ2-2; no firm D call. The CDR3 is 16 residues long. Per the germline V gene, CDR1 is SGHAT and CDR2 is FQNNGV. CDR3 loop: CASNLDTGWNTGELFF. The CDR3, as DNA: TGTGCCAGCAACTTAGACACTGGATGGAACACCGGTGAGCTGTTTTTT.

With regard to this clonotype: The CDR3 carries no conserved terminal phenylalanine or tryptophan, so it likely arises from a read error. V is TRBV11-2 and J is TRBJ2-3; weak D call: TRBD2 (6 bases). Germline assignment: CDR1 SGHAT and CDR2 FQNNGV. The CDR3 is 14 residues long. The CDR3 loop is CTGGARELADTQYS. CDR3 bases: TGCACCGGAGGGGCACGGGAGCTCGCAGATACGCAGTATTCT.

Worth noting for this clonotype: The junction departs from germline at one end; a sequencing error may be responsible. The J gene is TRBJ1-5, the V gene TRBV7-9, with 10 bases identical to TRBD1. Germline CDR1 and CDR2: SEHNR and FQNEAQ (reference sequence). The CDR3 consists of 16 residues. This CDR3 is CTSSFQDRGANQPQHF. The CDR3 nucleotides read TGTACCAGCAGCTTTCAGGACAGGGGGGCGAATCAGCCCCAGCATTTT.

There are a few counts of this clonotype. A much larger clone lies one base from this, so it may be a read error. This chain connects TRBV6-5 to TRBJ2-7, with D tentatively TRBD1 (5 bases). Germline CDR1 is MNHEY and CDR2 is SVGAGI. The CDR3 covers 11 residues. In DNA, the CDR3 is TGTACCAGCAGAACAGGTGCCGAGCAGTACTTC. It is translated as CTSRTGAEQYF.

The CDR3 sequence is CASSDMSGGKHIQYF. CDR3 nucleotides: TGTGCCAGCAGTGATATGTCGGGAGGAAAGCACATTCAGTACTTC. The gene calls are TRBV25-1 and TRBJ2-4, with 7 nucleotides matching TRBD2. Germline CDR1 reads MGHDK; CDR2 reads SYGVNS. V lost 3 bases to trimming and J lost 8 bases; unmatched junction nucleotides: 10. The CDR3 totals 15 residues.

The J gene is TRBJ2-2, the V gene TRBV18; D is perhaps TRBD1 (5 bases). Germline CDR1 is KGHSH and CDR2 is LQKENI. CDR3 length: 12 residues. V lost 4 bases, J lost 10 bases, and 10 bases lay in between. CDR3 DNA sequence: TGTGCCAGCTCACTCAGGGATTCGGAGCTGTTTTTT. Translating it yields CASSLRDSELFF. The complete variable domain, with remaining parts taken from reference TRBV18 and TRBJ2-2, reads NAGVMQNPRHLVRRRGQEARLRCSPMKGHSHVYWYRQLPEEGLKFMVYLQKENIIDESGMPKERFSAEFPKEGPSILRIQQVVRGDSAAYFCASSLRDSELFFGEGSRLTVL.

Points on this clonotype: Germline is not matched at one junction end, which may reflect a read error. The chain uses TRBV7-9 and TRBJ1-2; 7 nucleotides line up with TRBD1. The CDR3 loop spans 13 amino acids. Germline CDR1 SEHNR, CDR2 FQNEAQ (reference sequence). CDR3 sequence: CASSPTGIYDYTF. In DNA form, the CDR3 reads TGTGCCAGTAGCCCGACAGGGATTTATGACTACACCTTC.

This clonotype showed up just once. This CDR3 is missing its conserved last phenylalanine or tryptophan, likely due to a read error. V usage is TRBV10-3 and J usage is TRBJ2-1; D uncertain. The germline CDR1 and CDR2 sequences are ENHRY and SYGVKD. This CDR3 spans 14 amino acids. V was pared by 4 bases and J by 1 base, with 8 bases between. As DNA, the CDR3 is TGTGCCATCAGTGGAACAGAGTCCTACAATGAGCAGTTCTTA. It is translated as CAISGTESYNEQFL.

This clonotype has at least ten counts. The rearrangement joins TRBV6-5 to TRBJ1-5; no definite D call. The CDR3 loop spans 14 amino acids. Trimming left V 2 bases short and J 2 bases short, with 7 bases between. The germline gives CDR1 MNHEY, CDR2 SVGAGI. Here the CDR3 reads CASSYRAGNQPQHF. The CDR3, as DNA: TGTGCCAGCAGTTACCGGGCCGGCAATCAGCCCCAGCATTTT.

On this clonotype itself: Mismatch with germline at one junction end may stem from a read error. This chain joins TRBV11-1 and TRBJ2-1, with a possible D match to TRBD1 (6 bases). The CDR3 consists of 16 residues. CDR1 is SGHAT, CDR2 FQDESV, per germline (reference sequence). The CDR3 sequence is CASRFEGHRSYHEQFF. CDR3 nucleotides: TGTGCCAGTAGATTCGAGGGACATCGCTCCTACCATGAGCAGTTCTTC.

Remarks on this clonotype: One end of the junction is discordant with germline, which a read error may explain. The chain joins TRBV11-2 to TRBJ2-3; D possibly corresponds to TRBD2 (5 bases). Germline V gene data show CDR1 as SGHAT and CDR2 as FQNNGV. The length of the CDR3 is 16 residues. The DNA for the CDR3 is TGTGCCAGTAGCTTAGATGTGGGGAGCCTCACAGATACGCAGTGTTTT. Protein: CASSLDVGSLTDTQCF. The full variable domain, with the rest looked up from reference TRBV11-2 and TRBJ2-3, is EAGVAQSPRYKIIEKRQSVAFWCNPISGHATLYWYQQILGQGPKLLIQFQNNGVVDDSQLPKDRFSAERLKGVDSTLKIQPAKLEDSAVYLCASSLDVGSLTDTQCFGPGTRLTVL.

Points on this clonotype: A read error is possible here, since a much larger clone lies one base away. The chain has TRBV28 and TRBJ2-3, with unresolved D. Germline V gives CDR1 MDHEN, CDR2 SYDVKM. The V end lost 2 bases, the J end lost 5 bases, and 2 bases lay between the germline ends. The CDR3 sequence is 11 residues long. CDR3 loop: CASSLIDTQYF. The CDR3 region has the DNA TGTGCCAGCAGTTTAATAGATACGCAGTATTTT.

This clonotype was seen once. The chain couples TRBV5-1 to TRBJ2-5; D might be TRBD1 or TRBD2, each matching 6 bases. V was clipped by 6 bases and J by 5 bases, with 17 bases between them. CDR1 is SGHRS, CDR2 YFSETQ, per germline. This CDR3 has 14 amino acids. This chain's CDR3 is CASIIGGLGETQYF. The DNA for the CDR3 is TGCGCCAGCATCATCGGGGGCTTGGGGGAGACCCAGTACTTC.

With regard to this clonotype: The junction and the germline gene differ at one end; a read error may be behind it. This chain connects TRBV11-2 to TRBJ2-1; the D gene is possibly TRBD2 (6 bases). This CDR3 contains 15 residues. CDR1 SGHAT and CDR2 FQNNGV come from the germline V gene. CDR3 residues: CASSLTSDGGNERFF. CDR3 nucleotides: TGTGCCAGCAGCCTAACTAGTGACGGGGGAAATGAGCGGTTCTTC.

This chain uses TRBV28 with TRBJ2-7, with no clear D. Germline V gives CDR1 MDHEN, CDR2 SYDVKM. This CDR3 region has 13 residues. The V gene lost 2 bases and the J gene lost 7 bases, with 12 bases spanning the gap. The CDR3 region has the DNA TGTGCCAGCAGTTTAAGCTCCCGCTATGAGCAGTACTTC. Translated: CASSLSSRYEQYF. The full variable domain, rest sourced from reference TRBV28 and TRBJ2-7, is DVKVTQSSRYLVKRTGEKVFLECVQDMDHENMFWYRQDPGLGLRLIYFSYDVKMKEKGDIPEGYSVSREKKERFSLILESASTNQTSMYLCASSLSSRYEQYFGPGTRLTVT.

This clonotype was counted a single time. The chain couples TRBV11-2 to TRBJ2-3, with 12 bases lining up with TRBD2. Germline values: CDR1 SGHAT, CDR2 FQNNGV. The V and J ends lost 5 bases and 3 bases, in that order; junction bases with no gene match: 12. The CDR3 extends over 18 amino acids. The CDR3 spells CASSPQTSGGSNTDTQYF. CDR3 nucleotide sequence: TGTGCCAGCAGCCCCCAGACTAGCGGGGGCTCCAATACAGATACGCAGTATTTT.

Details on this clonotype: At one boundary the junction diverges from the germline segment, which might be a read error. The chain joins TRBV11-2 to TRBJ2-3; the D gene is possibly TRBD2 (5 bases). The germline gives CDR1 SGHAT, CDR2 FQNNGV. The CDR3 contains 20 residues. The CDR3 loop is CTSSPDDPLKIARSTDTQYF. Here the CDR3 DNA reads TGTACCAGCAGCCCCGATGACCCCCTGAAGATAGCGAGAAGCACAGATACGCAGTATTTT.